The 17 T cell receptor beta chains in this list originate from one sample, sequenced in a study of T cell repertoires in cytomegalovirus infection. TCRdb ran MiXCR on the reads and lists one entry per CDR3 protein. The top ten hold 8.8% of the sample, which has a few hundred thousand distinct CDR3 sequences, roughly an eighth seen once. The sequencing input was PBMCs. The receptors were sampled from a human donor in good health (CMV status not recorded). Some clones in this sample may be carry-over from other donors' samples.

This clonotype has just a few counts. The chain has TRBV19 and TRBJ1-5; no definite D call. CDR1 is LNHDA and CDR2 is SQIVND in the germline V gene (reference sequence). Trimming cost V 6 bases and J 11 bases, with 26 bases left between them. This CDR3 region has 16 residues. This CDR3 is CASSVGSGRPLATQHF. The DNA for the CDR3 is TGTGCCAGTAGCGTGGGGTCGGGCAGACCTCTCGCTACCCAGCATTTT.

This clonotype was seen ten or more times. CDR3 in DNA: TGTGCCAGCAGCACAGGGTCGGGAGAGACCCAGTACTTC. Translating gives CASSTGSGETQYF. V and J are TRBV7-2 and TRBJ2-5; D may be TRBD1 (6 bases). This CDR3 spans 13 amino acids. V lost 5 bases and J 4 bases, leaving 11 bases between the germline ends. Germline CDR1 and CDR2: SGHTA and FQGNSA.

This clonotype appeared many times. CDR3 amino acids: CASSYLPPDSAGQETQYF. The CDR3 DNA follows: TGTGCCAGCAGCTATCTACCCCCGGACAGCGCGGGTCAGGAGACCCAGTACTTC. V gene TRBV7-2 combines with J gene TRBJ2-5; weak D call: TRBD1 (6 bases). The CDR3 runs to 18 residues. The germline CDR1 and CDR2 sequences are SGHTA and FQGNSA. Trimming shortened V by 4 bases and J by 5 bases, and 26 bases separated the two germline ends.

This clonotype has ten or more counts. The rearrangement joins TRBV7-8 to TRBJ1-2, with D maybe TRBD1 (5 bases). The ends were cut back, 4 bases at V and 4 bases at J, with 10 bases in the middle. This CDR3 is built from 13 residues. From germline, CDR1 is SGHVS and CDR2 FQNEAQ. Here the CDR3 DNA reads TGTGCCAGCAGCTCCAGGGACGGCTATGGCTACACCTTC. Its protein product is CASSSRDGYGYTF.

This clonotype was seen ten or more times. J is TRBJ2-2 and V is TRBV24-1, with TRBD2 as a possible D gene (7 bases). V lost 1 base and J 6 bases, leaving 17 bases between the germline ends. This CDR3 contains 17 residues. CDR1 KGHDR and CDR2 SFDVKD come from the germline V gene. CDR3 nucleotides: TGTGCCACCAGTGATTTTAGGGGGGAGGGCCCCCCCGGGGAGCTGTTTTTT. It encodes CATSDFRGEGPPGELFF.

DNA of the CDR3: TGTGCCAGCAGCCAGGGCCCAGACCCATCCTACAATGAGCAGTTCTTC. This sequence encodes CASSQGPDPSYNEQFF. V usage is TRBV4-2 and J usage is TRBJ2-1; no clear D. The CDR3 has 16 residues. Germline values: CDR1 LGHNA, CDR2 YNFKEQ. Trimming stripped 3 bases from V and 1 base from J, with 13 bases between.

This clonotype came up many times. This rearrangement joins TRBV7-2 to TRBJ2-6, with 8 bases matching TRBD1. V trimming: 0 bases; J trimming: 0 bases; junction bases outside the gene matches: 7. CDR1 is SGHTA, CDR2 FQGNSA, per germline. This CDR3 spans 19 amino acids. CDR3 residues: CASSLASGQGPSGANVLTF. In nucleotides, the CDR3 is TGTGCCAGCAGCTTAGCGTCCGGACAGGGACCCTCTGGGGCCAACGTCCTGACTTTC.

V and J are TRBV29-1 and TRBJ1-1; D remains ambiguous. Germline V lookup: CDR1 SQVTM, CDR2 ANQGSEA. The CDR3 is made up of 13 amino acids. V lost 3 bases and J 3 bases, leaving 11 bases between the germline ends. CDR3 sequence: CSVDSVRYTEAFF. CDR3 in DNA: TGCAGCGTTGATTCGGTTAGGTACACTGAAGCTTTCTTT.

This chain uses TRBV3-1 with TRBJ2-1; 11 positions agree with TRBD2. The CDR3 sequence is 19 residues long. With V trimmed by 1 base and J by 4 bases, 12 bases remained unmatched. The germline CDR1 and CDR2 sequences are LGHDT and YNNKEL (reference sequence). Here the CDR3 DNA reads TGTGCCAGCAGCCAAGTTATTAGCGGGGGGGCCGGATTATACAATGAGCAGTTCTTC. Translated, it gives CASSQVISGGAGLYNEQFF.

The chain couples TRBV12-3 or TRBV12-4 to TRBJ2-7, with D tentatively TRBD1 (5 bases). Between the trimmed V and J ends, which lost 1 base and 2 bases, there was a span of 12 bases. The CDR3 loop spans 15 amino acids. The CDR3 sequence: CASSLERDRAYEQYF. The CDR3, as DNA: TGTGCCAGCAGTTTAGAAAGAGACAGAGCCTACGAGCAGTACTTC.

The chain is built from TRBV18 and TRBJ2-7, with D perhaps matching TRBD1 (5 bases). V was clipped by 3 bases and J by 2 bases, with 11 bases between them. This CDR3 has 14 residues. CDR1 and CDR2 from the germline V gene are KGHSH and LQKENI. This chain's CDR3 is CASSPGRLTYEQYF. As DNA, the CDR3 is TGTGCCAGCTCACCGGGGCGCCTTACCTACGAGCAGTACTTC.

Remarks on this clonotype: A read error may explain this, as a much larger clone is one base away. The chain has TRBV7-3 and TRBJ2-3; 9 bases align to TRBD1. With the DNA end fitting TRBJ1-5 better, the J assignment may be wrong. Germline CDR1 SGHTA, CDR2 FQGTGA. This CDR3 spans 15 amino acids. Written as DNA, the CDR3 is TGTGCCAGCAGCCCAAACAGGGGGCGTACAGATACGCAGCATTTT. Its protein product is CASSPNRGRTDTQHF.

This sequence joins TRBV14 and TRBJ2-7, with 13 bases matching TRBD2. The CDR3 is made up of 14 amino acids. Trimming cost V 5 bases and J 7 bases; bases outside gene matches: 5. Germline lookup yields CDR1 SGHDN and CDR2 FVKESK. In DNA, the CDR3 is TGTGCCAGCAGCGCACTAGCGGGAGGGGTAGAGCAGTACTTC. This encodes CASSALAGGVEQYF.

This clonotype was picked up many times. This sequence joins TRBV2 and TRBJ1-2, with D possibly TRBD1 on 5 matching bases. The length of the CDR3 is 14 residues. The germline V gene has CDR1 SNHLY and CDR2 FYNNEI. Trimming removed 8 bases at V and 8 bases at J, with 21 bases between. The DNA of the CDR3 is TGTGCCAGCTCGCCGTCCCCCCAGGGATACGGCTACACCTTC. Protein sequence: CASSPSPQGYGYTF. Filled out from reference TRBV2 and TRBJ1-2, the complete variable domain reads EPEVTQTPSHQVTQMGQEVILRCVPISNHLYFYWYRQILGQKVEFLVSFYNNEISEKSEIFDDQFSVERPDGSNFTLKIRSTKLEDSAMYFCASSPSPQGYGYTFGSGTRLTVV.

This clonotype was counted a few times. The CDR3 DNA follows: TGTGCCAGCAGCCATTCTAAGCGGGGCTCCTACGAGCAGTACTTC. Translated: CASSHSKRGSYEQYF. The chain employs TRBV28 and TRBJ2-7; 7 bases match TRBD2. The J segment lost 0 bases and the V segment lost 6 bases, leaving 8 bases of the junction unmatched. The CDR3 contains 15 residues. Germline values: CDR1 MDHEN, CDR2 SYDVKM.

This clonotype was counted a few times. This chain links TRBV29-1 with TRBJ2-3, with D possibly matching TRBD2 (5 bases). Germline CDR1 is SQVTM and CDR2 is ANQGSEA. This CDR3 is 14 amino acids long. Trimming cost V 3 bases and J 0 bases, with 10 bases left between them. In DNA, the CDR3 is TGCAGCGTTGAGCGGGTTACTAGCACAGATACGCAGTATTTT. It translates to CSVERVTSTDTQYF.

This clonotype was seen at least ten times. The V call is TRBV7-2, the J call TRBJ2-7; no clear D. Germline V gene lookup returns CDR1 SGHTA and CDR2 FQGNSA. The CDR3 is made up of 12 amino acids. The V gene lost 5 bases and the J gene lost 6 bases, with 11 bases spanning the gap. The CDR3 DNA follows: TGTGCCAGCAGCCTTGACTTGGTCGAGCAGTACTTC. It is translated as CASSLDLVEQYF.